The source of this TCR beta chain is a study of blood T cell repertoires in COVID-19. For the study at large: The United States, Italy and Spain provided the acute and convalescent COVID-19 samples.

In terms of age and location, participants ranged from roughly 18 to 100 years and lived in approximately 24 US areas. Categorization into cohorts depended on clinical history that participants reported. Using immunoSEQ multiplex PCR, the repertoire was profiled, and TCRdb retains in-frame clones only, with some absent. The sample holds 250,000 to 300,000 clones, about 90% seen once. This clonotype originated in a woman aged 55-69 years who had recovered from COVID-19. The specimen was PBMCs or T cells enriched from blood (not recorded which).

The DNA for the CDR3 is TGTGCCAGCACCATGACTAGCGGGGGGGCAAAGACCCAGTACTTC. It translates to CASTMTSGGAKTQYF. V usage is TRBV2 and J usage is TRBJ2-5; 14 nucleotides match TRBD2. CDR3 length: 15 residues. The V gene end was trimmed by 7 bases and the J gene end by 6 bases; junction bases not matched to a gene: 7. The germline V gene has CDR1 SNHLY and CDR2 FYNNEI.